Presented here are 16 T cell receptor beta chains from one specimen sequenced in a study of T cell repertoires in cytomegalovirus infection. These receptors' antigens are unknown. TCRdb recomputed calls from the reads with MiXCR, one row per CDR3 protein. The data show about half a million distinct CDR3 sequences, with 33% seen just once and 17% held by the top ten. The input for sequencing was cultured PBMCs, taken from culture after CMV antigen stimulation. The receptors derive from a human donor in good health (CMV status not recorded). Some clones in this sample may be carry-over from other donors' samples.

This clonotype was seen a few times. The chain carries TRBV11-3 and TRBJ2-7; 7 bases line up with TRBD1. The CDR3 sequence is 16 residues long. CDR1 is SGHNT, CDR2 YENEEA, per germline. Trimming at V came to 1 base and at J to 4 bases, leaving 10 bases not matched to a gene. CDR3 sequence (DNA): TGTGCCAGCAGCTTAGGAGGGGGCAGTCTACTTTACGAGCAGTACGTC. Translating gives CASSLGGGSLLYEQYV.

This rearrangement joins TRBV6-2 or TRBV6-3 to TRBJ2-7; D remains ambiguous. The V end lost 0 bases, the J end lost 3 bases, and 12 bases lay between the germline ends. Germline CDR1 is MNHEY and CDR2 is SVGEGT. The CDR3 extends over 15 amino acids. CDR3 DNA: TGTGCCAGCAGTTACTCGTCGTTGGGGTTCTACGAGCAGTACTTC. It codes for CASSYSSLGFYEQYF.

This clonotype was seen a handful of times. J is TRBJ2-2 and V is TRBV7-2; D not resolved. The CDR3 has 17 amino acids. V was trimmed by 0 bases and J by 5 bases, leaving 16 bases between them. Germline V gene lookup returns CDR1 SGHTA and CDR2 FQGNSA. CDR3 protein: CASSLASGGYKTGELFF. The CDR3 DNA sequence: TGTGCCAGCAGCTTAGCCTCGGGTGGCTATAAAACCGGGGAGCTGTTTTTT.

This clonotype has a handful of counts. This rearrangement joins TRBV7-2 to TRBJ2-5, with no clear D. Germline CDR1 SGHTA, CDR2 FQGNSA. V was pared by 5 bases and J by 5 bases, with 9 bases between. The CDR3 is 12 amino acids. CDR3 in DNA: TGTGCCAGCAGCCTAGATACTGAGACCCAGTACTTC. It translates to CASSLDTETQYF.

This chain uses TRBV28 with TRBJ1-2, with D tentatively TRBD1 (5 bases). This CDR3 is 14 amino acids long. V lost 10 bases and J lost 3, with 18 bases in between. Germline V gene sequence: CDR1 MDHEN, CDR2 SYDVKM. The CDR3 loop reads CAIAGPRDDYGYTF. The CDR3 bases are TGTGCCATCGCCGGACCCAGGGACGACTATGGCTACACCTTC.

This clonotype was counted between two and nine times. This chain uses TRBV7-2 with TRBJ2-3; TRBD2 is a possible D gene (5 bases). The CDR3 has 16 amino acids. The V and J ends lost 4 bases and 0 bases respectively, with 14 bases between them. The germline V gene encodes CDR1 SGHTA and CDR2 FQGNSA. The CDR3 DNA reads TGTGCCAGCAGCTGGGTAGCGTTAGCTAGCACAGATACGCAGTATTTT. Amino acid sequence: CASSWVALASTDTQYF.

The rearrangement links TRBV14 to TRBJ2-5; tentatively, D is TRBD2 (6 bases). V lost 1 base to trimming and J lost 9 bases, with 18 bases between them. The CDR3 runs 15 residues. Germline V gene lookup returns CDR1 SGHDN and CDR2 FVKESK. The CDR3 is CASSQVGLRIAAQYF. CDR3 in DNA: TGTGCCAGCAGCCAAGTGGGACTGAGGATTGCGGCCCAGTACTTC.

This chain connects TRBV7-2 to TRBJ2-5, with D hard to call. V lost 4 bases and J lost 4, with 7 bases in between. Germline assignment: CDR1 SGHTA and CDR2 FQGNSA. CDR3 length: 12 residues. CDR3 protein: CASSSVPETQYF. DNA of the CDR3: TGTGCCAGCAGCTCCGTCCCAGAGACCCAGTACTTC.

The chain has TRBV25-1 and TRBJ1-2, with D maybe TRBD1 (5 bases). V was shortened by 3 bases and J by 8 bases, with 16 bases between the two germline ends. CDR1 and CDR2 (germline): MGHDK, SYGVNS. The CDR3 covers 14 residues. For the CDR3, the DNA is TGTGCCAGCAGTGATCTTGGACAAGGTAGCGGCTACACCTTC. It encodes CASSDLGQGSGYTF.

The rearrangement uses TRBV5-5 and TRBJ2-1, with 7 nucleotides matching TRBD2. V lost 4 bases and J lost 7; bases outside the gene matches: 14. The CDR3 length is 16 residues. Germline values: CDR1 SGHKS, CDR2 YYEKEE (reference sequence). This CDR3 is CASSPDSGRARNEQFF. CDR3 nucleotides: TGTGCCAGCAGCCCAGACAGTGGGAGGGCAAGGAATGAGCAGTTCTTC.

V gene TRBV5-4 combines with J gene TRBJ2-7; D may correspond to TRBD1 or TRBD2 (5 bases each). This CDR3 region has 15 residues. With 5 bases removed from V and 2 bases from J, the gap between germline ends came to 17 bases. Germline-derived CDR1 and CDR2 are SGHNT and YYREEE (reference sequence). CDR3 sequence reads: CASRKTGTGPYEQYF. In DNA form, the CDR3 reads TGTGCCAGCAGAAAAACCGGGACGGGACCCTACGAGCAGTACTTC.

This rearrangement joins TRBV18 to TRBJ1-5, with 9 bases matching TRBD1. J lost 5 bases, V lost 8 bases, and 4 bases had no gene match. Germline loops: CDR1 KGHSH, CDR2 LQKENI. This CDR3 spans 13 amino acids. In nucleotides, the CDR3 is TGTGCCAGCGGAAGACAGGGGGATCAGCCCCAGCATTTT. Translation gives CASGRQGDQPQHF. Together with reference TRBV18 and TRBJ1-5, the CDR3 gives the full variable domain: NAGVMQNPRHLVRRRGQEARLRCSPMKGHSHVYWYRQLPEEGLKFMVYLQKENIIDESGMPKERFSAEFPKEGPSILRIQQVVRGDSAAYFCASGRQGDQPQHFGDGTRLSIL.

V and J are TRBV28 and TRBJ1-1, with 7 bases lining up with TRBD1. CDR3 length: 15 residues. Germline V gene lookup returns CDR1 MDHEN and CDR2 SYDVKM. J gave up 1 base and V 7 bases, and 9 bases lay outside the gene matches. The CDR3 loop reads CASKSNGDRNTEAFF. CDR3 DNA: TGTGCCAGCAAATCTAATGGGGACAGGAACACTGAAGCTTTCTTT.

The chain links TRBV20-1 to TRBJ2-1; 8 bases are shared with TRBD2. The germline gives CDR1 DFQATT, CDR2 SNEGSKA (reference sequence). Unmatched junction bases numbered 5, after V lost 6 bases and J lost 7 bases. This CDR3 is built from 12 residues. The CDR3 spells CSAPLAGNEQFF. The CDR3 DNA sequence: TGCAGTGCGCCGTTAGCGGGAAATGAGCAGTTCTTC.

This chain uses TRBV7-9 with TRBJ2-3, with 12 bases aligning to TRBD1. Germline V gene lookup returns CDR1 SEHNR and CDR2 FQNEAQ (reference sequence). The junction had 7 bases not matched to a gene; V was cut back by 5 bases and J by 1 base. CDR3 length: 17 amino acids. The CDR3 DNA reads TGTGCCAGCAGCAGTTGGGGACAGGGGGCACGCACAGATACGCAGTATTTT. Translating gives CASSSWGQGARTDTQYF.

The V and J genes are TRBV6-2 or TRBV6-3 and TRBJ2-1, with a weak D call TRBD1 (6 bases). Germline V gene data show CDR1 as MNHEY and CDR2 as SVGEGT. The CDR3 length is 15 residues. V gave up 6 bases and J gave up 8 bases, with 20 bases separating them. The CDR3 reads CASRYRTVRDHEQFF. The CDR3 DNA sequence: TGTGCCAGCAGATACAGGACAGTCAGAGACCATGAGCAGTTCTTC.